Listed below are T cell receptor beta chains from one sample, sequenced in a study of post-analysis software for immune sequencing data. TCRdb re-analysed the PCR reads in MiXCR, keeping a single row per CDR3 protein. The sample yields hundreds of thousands of distinct CDR3 sequences, approximately 59% seen once. Sequences were obtained from blood. The receptor source for this set is a girl aged 2 to 9 with multiple sclerosis. Each CDR3 is given with its conserved first and last residue. The D gene is left open where the match is weak. The listing skips clone size in some rows; elsewhere it reads once, few, many or a size class.

TRBJ1-6,NA,TRBV28,NA,CAGSSPGSGSPLHF,TGTGCCGGCAGTTCCCCGGGAAGTGGCTCACCCCTCCACTTT
TRBJ2-1,NA,TRBV24-1,NA,CATSDPGGEQFF,TGTGCCACCAGTGATCCGGGCGGTGAGCAGTTCTTC
TRBJ2-1,NA,TRBV7-9,TRBD1,CATGQGISYNEQFF,TGTGCCACCGGACAGGGAATTTCCTACAATGAGCAGTTCTTC
TRBJ2-7,NA,TRBV20-1,NA,CSASLGDGPYEQYF,TGCAGTGCTAGCCTCGGGGACGGTCCCTACGAGCAGTACTTC
TRBJ2-7,few,TRBV14,NA,CASSQGVGQYF,TGTGCCAGCAGCCAAGGGGTTGGGCAGTACTTC
TRBJ1-5,NA,TRBV6-6,NA,CASSYGQSGTGFNQPQHF,TGTGCCAGCAGTTACGGACAGTCGGGTACCGGTTTTAATCAGCCCCAGCATTTT
TRBJ1-2,few,TRBV29-1,NA,CSTANGAPEYGYTF,TGCAGCACGGCTAACGGCGCCCCCGAATATGGCTACACCTTC
TRBJ1-2,NA,TRBV28,NA,CASSLGSRAGNYGYTF,TGTGCCAGCAGTTTAGGGAGCAGGGCTGGTAACTATGGCTACACCTTC
TRBJ2-3,once,TRBV5-1,NA,CASSPAKSTDTQYF,TGCGCCAGCAGCCCGGCTAAATCGACAGATACGCAGTATTTT
TRBJ2-7,NA,TRBV7-2,NA,CASSPWEPLWGEQYF,TGTGCCAGCAGCCCCTGGGAGCCCCTCTGGGGGGAGCAGTACTTC
TRBJ2-3,NA,TRBV7-6,NA,CASSLSPQPMNTQYF,TGTGCCAGCAGCTTAAGCCCTCAGCCGATGAATACGCAGTATTTT
TRBJ2-1,few,TRBV9,TRBD2,CASTASGRANEQFF,TGTGCCAGCACCGCTAGCGGGAGGGCCAATGAGCAGTTCTTC
TRBJ2-1,NA,TRBV28,TRBD2,CASSYRLAGDEQFF,TGTGCCAGCAGTTACCGACTAGCGGGAGATGAGCAGTTCTTC
TRBJ2-7,once,TRBV4-2,TRBD2,CASSRVAGGNEQYF,TGTGCCAGCAGCCGAGTAGCGGGAGGCAACGAGCAGTACTTC
TRBJ2-1,once,TRBV12-3/TRBV12-4,TRBD1,CASHHTGVYNEQFF,TGTGCCAGCCACCATACAGGGGTTTACAATGAGCAGTTCTTC
TRBJ2-5,few,TRBV5-1,NA,CASSPRVRNQETQYF,TGCGCCAGCAGCCCCAGGGTACGGAACCAAGAGACCCAGTACTTC
TRBJ1-4,NA,TRBV7-9,NA,CASSVTSRPSTNEKLFF,TGTGCCAGCAGCGTGACCTCCCGGCCATCAACTAATGAAAAACTGTTTTTT
TRBJ1-2,NA,TRBV4-3,NA,CASSQEIRQAPITNYGYTF,TGCGCCAGCAGCCAAGAAATTCGACAGGCCCCAATTACTAACTATGGCTACACCTTC
TRBJ2-7,NA,TRBV5-1,TRBD1,CASSFTQGAGNEQYF,TGCGCCAGCAGTTTTACACAGGGGGCGGGGAACGAGCAGTACTTC
TRBJ2-7,NA,TRBV21-1,NA,CASSNTKLRDRVLNEQYF,TGTGCCAGCAGCAATACCAAACTCCGGGACAGGGTATTGAACGAGCAGTACTTC
TRBJ2-1,NA,TRBV20-1,NA,CSARVNALNEQFF,TGCAGTGCTAGAGTAAACGCCCTCAATGAGCAGTTCTTC
TRBJ2-5,few,TRBV5-1,NA,CASSLLESQETQYF,TGCGCCAGCAGCTTATTAGAGAGTCAAGAGACCCAGTACTTC
TRBJ2-3,few,TRBV7-3,TRBD2,CASSYGAGATDTQYF,TGTGCCAGCAGCTACGGCGCGGGAGCCACAGATACGCAGTATTTT
TRBJ2-1,NA,TRBV5-1,NA,CASSLGDGNNEQFF,TGCGCCAGCAGCTTGGGGGACGGGAACAATGAGCAGTTCTTC
TRBJ2-5,NA,TRBV7-2,NA,CASSSRGGKAETQYF,TGTGCCAGCAGCTCCAGGGGGGGAAAAGCGGAGACCCAGTACTTC
TRBJ1-6,NA,TRBV6-6,NA,CASSRQSGSPLHF,TGTGCCAGCAGTCGCCAATCCGGGTCACCCCTCCACTTT
TRBJ2-5,few,TRBV20-1,NA,CSARDRYEVVQETQYF,TGCAGTGCTAGAGATCGATACGAAGTTGTCCAAGAGACCCAGTACTTC
TRBJ2-7,once,TRBV20-1,TRBD2,CSASPSGRKSYEQYF,TGCAGTGCTAGTCCTAGCGGGAGAAAATCCTACGAGCAGTACTTC
TRBJ2-1,NA,TRBV6-4,TRBD2,CASSVAGDFNEQFF,TGTGCCAGCAGCGTAGCGGGGGACTTTAATGAGCAGTTCTTC
TRBJ2-5,NA,TRBV29-1,TRBD2,CSVASGRARETQYF,TGCAGCGTTGCTAGCGGGAGGGCCAGGGAGACCCAGTACTTC
TRBJ2-5,NA,TRBV5-1,NA,CASSSGHPRQETQYF,TGCGCCAGCAGCTCGGGACACCCCCGACAAGAGACTCAGTACTTC
TRBJ2-1,few,TRBV15,TRBD1,CATSRVDRDGNEQFF,TGTGCCACCAGCAGAGTGGACAGGGATGGGAATGAGCAGTTCTTC
TRBJ1-1,NA,TRBV12-3/TRBV12-4,NA,CASSNTGIAAFF,TGTGCCAGCAGTAACACCGGGATCGCAGCTTTCTTT
TRBJ2-1,few,TRBV20-1,NA,CSASLNEQFF,TGCAGTGCCTCCCTTAATGAGCAGTTCTTC
TRBJ2-5,NA,TRBV3-1,TRBD2,CASSSGTSGTQYF,TGTGCCAGCAGCTCCGGGACTAGCGGGACCCAGTACTTC
TRBJ2-3,few,TRBV7-9,TRBD2,CASSLTGLAGENTQYF,TGTGCCAGCAGCTTAACCGGACTAGCGGGGGAAAATACGCAGTATTTT
TRBJ2-4,NA,TRBV5-1,NA,CASTQGEKNIQYF,TGCGCCAGCACACAGGGTGAGAAAAACATTCAGTACTTC
TRBJ1-2,NA,TRBV20-1,TRBD1,CSARDRAFGYAF,TGCAGTGCTAGGGACAGGGCTTTTGGCTACGCCTTC
TRBJ2-1,few,TRBV12-3/TRBV12-4,NA,CASSFIRGSYNEQFF,TGTGCCAGCAGTTTTATTAGGGGCTCCTACAATGAGCAGTTCTTC
TRBJ2-1,few,TRBV7-3,TRBD2,CASSSSGLAGRYNEQFF,TGTGCCAGCAGCTCTTCGGGACTAGCGGGACGCTACAATGAGCAGTTCTTC
TRBJ2-1,NA,TRBV10-3,NA,CAISESGGKSSYNEQFF,TGTGCCATCAGTGAGTCTGGAGGGAAGAGCTCCTACAATGAGCAGTTCTTC
TRBJ2-1,NA,TRBV28,TRBD2,CATQLAERYNEQFF,TGTGCCACGCAACTAGCGGAACGGTACAATGAGCAGTTCTTC
TRBJ2-4,NA,TRBV20-1,NA,CSAREPSLGLAKNIQYF,TGCAGTGCTAGGGAACCTTCCTTAGGGCTAGCCAAAAACATTCAGTACTTC
TRBJ2-7,NA,TRBV20-1,TRBD1,CSAGGQGEQYF,TGCAGTGCGGGGGGACAGGGAGAGCAGTACTTC
TRBJ2-7,NA,TRBV13,NA,CASSLRQGTNEQYF,TGTGCCAGCAGCTTAAGGCAGGGGACCAACGAGCAGTACTTC
TRBJ2-1,NA,TRBV20-1,NA,CSARGRRGIYNEQFF,TGCAGTGCTAGAGGCCGACGTGGGATCTACAATGAGCAGTTCTTC
TRBJ1-1,NA,TRBV24-1,NA,CATSRGSWTEAFF,TGTGCCACCAGTCGGGGGTCATGGACTGAAGCTTTCTTT
TRBJ1-2,few,TRBV12-3/TRBV12-4,TRBD1,CASSLSLGGTGAFRYGYTF,TGTGCCAGCAGTTTGTCGCTAGGCGGGACAGGGGCCTTTCGGTATGGCTACACCTTC
TRBJ2-7,NA,TRBV6-5,NA,CASSYSEGTYEQYF,TGTGCCAGCAGTTACTCGGAAGGAACCTACGAGCAGTACTTC